Sequencing of this TCR beta chain was carried out in a study of T cells after yellow fever vaccination. MiXCR was run by TCRdb on the 5' RACE reads, yielding one entry per CDR3 protein. Of a few hundred thousand distinct CDR3 sequences listed, roughly 17% were seen once; the top ten hold roughly 17%. The germline gives CDR1 SGHTA, CDR2 FQGNSA. The CDR3 length is 12 residues. Trimming took off 4 bases at V and 12 bases at J, with 13 bases between the two ends. The source is a man between 18 and 35 years old who received the YFV17D yellow fever vaccine. Sequencing used PBMCs, obtained 5 days after the first yellow fever vaccination. V is TRBV7-2 and J is TRBJ2-1, with D possibly called TRBD1 or TRBD2 (5 bases each). This CDR3 is CASSSDLGTQFF. The CDR3 coding sequence is TGTGCCAGCAGCTCTGACCTCGGGACGCAGTTCTTC. Combining the CDR3 with reference TRBV7-2 and TRBJ2-1 gives the whole variable domain GAGVSQSPSNKVTEKGKDVELRCDPISGHTALYWYRQSLGQGLEFLIYFQGNSAPDKSGLPSDRFSAERTGGSVSTLTIQRTQQEDSAVYLCASSSDLGTQFFGPGTRLTVL.